This T cell receptor beta chain was obtained from a study of blood T cell repertoires in COVID-19. On the study more broadly: Some COVID-19 samples were acute and others convalescent; all came from the United States, Italy and Spain. The analysed material was cDNA or gDNA that came from T cells, B-cell-depleted T cells, or PBMCs.

Original handling: Scientists estimated how many nucleated cells there were by amplifying reference gene primers. Using immunoSEQ multiplex PCR, the repertoire was profiled, and TCRdb retains in-frame clones only, with some absent. The V and J calls and clone size are taken from that table; D and trimming were inferred from the DNA. This sample has around 53,000 clones, with about 70% found just once. Sequencing was done on a sample of peripheral blood. The clonotype comes from a middle-aged man with active or convalescent COVID-19.

The CDR3 DNA reads as TGCGCCAGCAGTGTCTCTAGGAACACTGAAGCTTTCTTT. It encodes CASSVSRNTEAFF. The chain couples TRBV10-1 to TRBJ1-1; D is undetermined. Germline assignment: CDR1 WNHNN and CDR2 SYGVQD (reference sequence). V was trimmed by 4 bases and J by 1 base, leaving 7 bases between them. The CDR3 has 13 residues.